The sequence of this TCR beta chain was determined in a study of blood T cell repertoires in COVID-19. Study at large: The samples span acute and convalescent COVID-19 from the United States, Italy and Spain. The cDNA or gDNA used as material had been derived from T cells, B-cell-depleted T cells, or PBMCs.

Per the authors' pipeline: The authors estimated nucleated cell counts from reference gene primer amplification. Clones were read by immunoSEQ multiplex PCR, and TCRdb kept only the in-frame ones, dropping some. The V and J calls and clone size are taken from that table; D and trimming were inferred from the DNA. The sample has under 250,000 clones, approximately 82% seen once. The junction had 5 bases not matched to a gene; V was cut back by 6 bases and J by 7 bases. The CDR3 totals 13 residues. Sequencing used peripheral blood. The chain recombines TRBV12-3 or TRBV12-4 with TRBJ1-5; TRBD1 matches at 8 bases. The origin of this receptor is a man in his forties or fifties with active or convalescent COVID-19. CDR3 amino acids: CASSTGGSQPQHF. The CDR3 DNA sequence: TGTGCCAGCAGCACAGGGGGAAGCCAGCCCCAGCATTTT.